This T cell receptor beta chain originates from a study of blood T cell repertoires in COVID-19. Across the whole study: The cDNA or gDNA used as material had been derived from T cells, B-cell-depleted T cells, or PBMCs.

This CDR3 is 14 amino acids long. V dropped 5 bases and J dropped 10 bases, with 20 bases sitting between them. CDR1 is SGHTA and CDR2 is FQGTGA in the germline V gene. In the original processing: Cell counts per sample came from amplifying reference gene primers. Profiling relied on immunoSEQ multiplex PCR, and the TCRdb table lists in-frame clones only, not all of them. D and trimming come from the DNA, and the V and J calls and clone size come from that table. The table shows around 110,000 clones, with more than 75% occurring only once. Sequencing was performed on peripheral blood. The chain joins TRBV7-3 to TRBJ2-5, with D possibly TRBD2 on 6 matching bases. The sequence was obtained from a man between 40 and 49 years old with acute or convalescent COVID-19. Here the CDR3 DNA reads TGTGCCAGCAGCCCAATGGGGGGTAGCAGAGTCCAGTACTTC. The encoded protein is CASSPMGGSRVQYF. Looking up the rest from reference TRBV7-3 and TRBJ2-5 gives the full variable domain: GAGVSQTPSNKVTEKGKYVELRCDPISGHTALYWYRQSLGQGPEFLIYFQGTGAADDSGLPNDRFFAVRPEGSVSTLKIQRTERGDSAVYLCASSPMGGSRVQYFGPGTRLLVL.